The clone carrying this T cell receptor (beta chain) was seen only once. Each PCR had synthetic TCR analog templates added to it as a spike-in. Sequenced by immunoSEQ multiplex PCR; TCRdb stores in-frame clones only, minus some. The table includes tens of thousands of clones, around 79% detected once. This sample is part of a study of PD-L1 blockade in urothelial cancer. As for the study in general: Prior chemotherapy ranged from 0 to 3 regimens per patient. Blood drawn 3 weeks (second dose) and 6 weeks after treatment start was analyzed.

Trimming pared 7 bases from V and 5 bases from J, leaving 27 bases between. The CDR3 totals 17 residues. The germline CDR1 and CDR2 sequences are ENHRY and SYGVKD. Time point meaning: pretreatment peripheral blood. Patients presented with locally advanced or metastatic urothelial carcinoma. This sample comprised PBMCs, obtained around atezolizumab (anti-PD-L1) treatment. The rearrangement links TRBV10-3 to TRBJ2-7; D remains unclear. The receptor was derived from a man aged 65 to 79 with urothelial cancer. CDR3 in DNA: TGTGCCATCAAACTCACCGGTGGGCAGGTTCGTAAGGACGAGCAGTACTTC. It encodes CAIKLTGGQVRKDEQYF.